This record looks at one T cell receptor (beta chain) sequence and its context. These data originate in a study of blood T cell repertoires in COVID-19. V dropped 6 bases and J dropped 7 bases, with 9 bases sitting between them. This CDR3 has 12 residues. Germline V lookup: CDR1 MNHEY, CDR2 SVGAGI. Generated by immunoSEQ multiplex PCR, the TCRdb table keeps only in-frame clones and is missing some. The profile shows 100,000 to 150,000 clones, approximately 74% of them singletons. The chain couples TRBV6-5 to TRBJ1-4; the D gene is possibly TRBD1 (5 bases). The source material was peripheral blood. This TCR derives from a woman between 70 and 85 years old with acute or convalescent COVID-19. The CDR3 DNA is TGTGCCAGCAGCCGGCAGGGTGAAAAACTGTTTTTT. Its protein product is CASSRQGEKLFF.